This record concerns one T cell receptor (beta chain) sequence. Antigen specificity is unknown. Germline is not matched at one junction end, which may reflect a read error. This sample is drawn from a study of tumor and adjacent non-tumor tissue in lung cancer. Whole-study findings and limits: Top 100 clones took a larger repertoire share in normal lung. Significantly higher TCR diversity was found in tumor than normal lung.

RNA was extracted from bulk tissue without any cell sorting. More than 3 cm separated this lung sample from the edge of the tumor. Three rounds of nested PCR, following a modified ARM-PCR protocol, produced the TCRbeta library. MiXCR, applied by TCRdb to the multiplex PCR reads, yields one record per CDR3 protein. The data contain under 95,000 distinct CDR3 sequences, approximately 81% of them singletons. The germline V gene encodes CDR1 MNHEY and CDR2 SVGAGI. This CDR3 comprises 17 residues. Sequenced sample: distant non-tumor lung tissue. The TCR comes from a man aged 55 to 70 with non-small cell lung cancer. This rearrangement joins TRBV6-5 to TRBJ2-6, with 9 bases lining up with TRBD2. The CDR3 DNA follows: TGTGCCAGCAGTCTAGCGGGAACCAGCTCTGGGGCCAACATCCTGACTTTC. It specifies CASSLAGTSSGANILTF.